Listed here are 23 T cell receptor beta chains from one sample, sequenced in a study of cytomegalovirus exposure and HLA in healthy donors. Some clones are missing from TCRdb's copy, which holds only in-frame ones; the method was immunoSEQ multiplex PCR. Of hundreds of thousands of clones in the sample, roughly 87% were seen once. The specimen was PBMCs. The receptor set was obtained from a young man in good health and CMV-seropositive.

The chain recombines TRBV18 with TRBJ1-1; the D is unclear. Trimming took off 5 bases at V and 2 bases at J, with 12 bases between the two ends. The CDR3 is made up of 14 amino acids. Germline assignment: CDR1 KGHSH and CDR2 LQKENI. Here the CDR3 DNA reads TGTGCCAGCTCAATTGGATTAGGAAACACTGAAGCTTTCTTT. Amino acid sequence: CASSIGLGNTEAFF.

The J gene is TRBJ2-1, the V gene TRBV5-4; 11 nucleotides align to TRBD2. Trimming cost V 5 bases and J 6 bases; bases outside gene matches: 4. CDR3 length equals 14 residues. Germline V gene data show CDR1 as SGHNT and CDR2 as YYREEE (reference sequence). The CDR3 is CASSPTSGANEQFF. As DNA, the CDR3 is TGTGCCAGCAGTCCGACTAGCGGGGCCAATGAGCAGTTCTTC.

The chain uses TRBV4-1 and TRBJ2-1; tentative D call: TRBD2 (5 bases). V was pared by 4 bases and J by 3 bases, with 16 bases between. There are 16 residues in the CDR3. In germline, CDR1 is MGHRA, CDR2 YSYEKL. The CDR3 sequence is CASSPGYGLNYNEQFF. CDR3 in DNA: TGCGCCAGCAGCCCGGGGTACGGACTGAACTACAATGAGCAGTTCTTC.

The rearrangement uses TRBV7-2 and TRBJ1-2; 12 nucleotides align to TRBD1. Trimming at V came to 1 base and at J to 6 bases, leaving 3 bases not matched to a gene. The CDR3 sequence is 15 residues long. Germline V gene sequence: CDR1 SGHTA, CDR2 FQGNSA. The CDR3 bases are TGTGCCAGCAGCTTAGGGGACAGGGGGCAGAATGGCTACACCTTC. It yields the protein CASSLGDRGQNGYTF.

The chain combines TRBV2 with TRBJ1-5, with 8 positions matching TRBD1. Germline CDR1 is SNHLY and CDR2 is FYNNEI. This CDR3 has 13 residues. The V gene end was trimmed by 8 bases and the J gene end by 2 bases; junction bases not matched to a gene: 2. DNA for the CDR3: TGTGCCAGCGAGACAGGGGGCAATCAGCCCCAGCATTTT. Protein: CASETGGNQPQHF.

In DNA, the CDR3 is TGTGCCAGCAGTTTCTCAGGGTCTGGGGCCAACGTCCTGACTTTC. It specifies CASSFSGSGANVLTF. This sequence joins TRBV28 and TRBJ2-6, with D possibly matching TRBD1 (5 bases). CDR1 is MDHEN, CDR2 SYDVKM, per germline. The CDR3 totals 15 residues. The V gene lost 3 bases and the J gene lost 1 base, with 7 bases spanning the gap.

The chain recombines TRBV6-4 with TRBJ2-1, with D tentatively TRBD1 or TRBD2 (5 bases each). The V gene lost 4 bases and the J gene lost 9 bases, with 19 bases spanning the gap. The CDR3 totals 15 residues. Germline V gene sequence: CDR1 MRHNA, CDR2 SNTAGT. The CDR3 nucleotides read TGTGCCAGCAGTGGGGTACCGGGTCATGGGGGTGAGCAGTTCTTC. As protein: CASSGVPGHGGEQFF.

J is TRBJ1-4 and V is TRBV6-1, with TRBD1 matching 9 bases. Trimming at V came to 8 bases and at J to 7 bases, leaving 8 bases not matched to a gene. The length of the CDR3 is 14 residues. CDR1 and CDR2 (germline): MNHNS, SASEGT. CDR3 loop: CASLGTGIIEKLFF. In nucleotides, the CDR3 is TGTGCCAGCTTGGGGACAGGGATCATTGAAAAACTGTTTTTT.

The chain employs TRBV25-1 and TRBJ1-1; D perhaps matches TRBD1 (6 bases). The length of the CDR3 is 13 residues. CDR1 and CDR2 from the germline V gene are MGHDK and SYGVNS. The V and J ends lost 7 bases and 10 bases respectively, with 19 bases between them. The CDR3 loop reads CASTGGGREGAFF. For the CDR3, the DNA is TGTGCCAGCACCGGGGGGGGGCGAGAGGGAGCTTTCTTT.

The V call is TRBV25-1, the J call TRBJ2-1; 10 bases map to TRBD1. Per the germline V gene, CDR1 is MGHDK and CDR2 is SYGVNS. V dropped 6 bases and J dropped 8; count of bases not matched to a gene: 10. The CDR3 has 15 residues. CDR3 DNA sequence: TGTGCCAGCAGCGACGGGGACAGGGGTAGGTATGAGCAGTTCTTC. As protein: CASSDGDRGRYEQFF.

J is TRBJ2-7 and V is TRBV27; D is possibly TRBD2 (6 bases). Germline V CDR1 and CDR2: MNHEY, SMNVEV (reference sequence). With 3 bases removed from V and 0 bases from J, the gap between germline ends came to 12 bases. The CDR3 spans 15 residues. The CDR3 nucleotides read TGTGCCAGCAGTTTTAGCGGATATAGCTCCTACGAGCAGTACTTC. Its translation: CASSFSGYSSYEQYF.

The chain uses TRBV11-3 and TRBJ2-2; 9 positions agree with TRBD1. The CDR3 consists of 14 residues. The V segment lost 6 bases and the J segment 4 bases; nucleotides outside the gene matches: 3. The germline gives CDR1 SGHNT, CDR2 YENEEA. As DNA, the CDR3 is TGTGCCAGCAGGGGGACAGGGAGCACCGGGGAGCTGTTTTTT. It translates to CASRGTGSTGELFF.

The genes are TRBV11-2 and TRBJ2-3, with TRBD2 as a possible D gene (6 bases). V was clipped by 5 bases and J by 1 base, with 7 bases between them. Germline V gives CDR1 SGHAT, CDR2 FQNNGV. The CDR3 has 13 amino acids. CDR3 loop: CASSPGGTDTQYF. CDR3 in DNA: TGTGCCAGCAGCCCGGGGGGCACAGATACGCAGTATTTT.

The rearrangement joins TRBV9 to TRBJ2-7; 8 positions agree with TRBD2. Looked up from germline, CDR1 is SGDLS and CDR2 is YYNGEE. There are 14 residues in the CDR3. The V segment lost 0 bases and the J segment 4 bases; nucleotides outside the gene matches: 3. The DNA of the CDR3 is TGTGCCAGCAGCGTAGCAGCGGGAGATTACGAGCAGTACTTC. The encoded protein is CASSVAAGDYEQYF.

V gene TRBV7-9 combines with J gene TRBJ1-1; D call uncertain. V lost 7 bases and J 3 bases, leaving 9 bases between the germline ends. The germline CDR1 and CDR2 sequences are SEHNR and FQNEAQ (reference sequence). The CDR3 sequence is 12 residues long. The DNA for the CDR3 is TGTGCCAGCAAAGGGCCTGACACTGAAGCTTTCTTT. Residues: CASKGPDTEAFF. Combining the CDR3 with reference TRBV7-9 and TRBJ1-1 gives the whole variable domain DTGVSQNPRHKITKRGQNVTFRCDPISEHNRLYWYRQTLGQGPEFLTYFQNEAQLEKSRLLSDRFSAERPKGSFSTLEIQRTEQGDSAMYLCASKGPDTEAFFGQGTRLTVV.

This clone has only one observation. V usage is TRBV28 and J usage is TRBJ1-2; D gene unclear. CDR3 length equals 13 residues. Germline V gene lookup returns CDR1 MDHEN and CDR2 SYDVKM. V gave up 3 bases and J gave up 8 bases, with 13 bases separating them. The CDR3 DNA reads TGTGCCAGCAGTTTGACGTCTGCGAGGGGCTACACCTTC. Encoded protein: CASSLTSARGYTF.

The chain has TRBV4-1 and TRBJ2-2; D ambiguous. With 2 bases removed from V and 0 bases from J, the gap between germline ends came to 10 bases. Germline CDR1 MGHRA, CDR2 YSYEKL. This CDR3 comprises 16 residues. CDR3 sequence (DNA): TGCGCCAGCAGCCAATTCGCACAGTCGAACACCGGGGAGCTGTTTTTT. This sequence encodes CASSQFAQSNTGELFF.

V usage is TRBV6-4 and J usage is TRBJ2-1; 8 bases match TRBD2. Germline CDR1 reads MRHNA; CDR2 reads SNTAGT. The CDR3 totals 15 residues. With V trimmed by 2 bases and J by 5 bases, 5 bases remained unmatched. CDR3 in DNA: TGTGCCAGCAGTGACCGAGCGGGAGTTGACAATGAGCAGTTCTTC. This sequence encodes CASSDRAGVDNEQFF.

The chain joins TRBV27 to TRBJ2-7; TRBD1 aligns across 10 bases. CDR3 length: 14 amino acids. Trimming at V came to 3 bases and at J to 5 bases, leaving 4 bases not matched to a gene. Germline V CDR1 and CDR2: MNHEY, SMNVEV (reference sequence). This CDR3 is CASSFGQGVHEQYF. DNA for the CDR3: TGTGCCAGCAGTTTCGGACAGGGGGTACACGAGCAGTACTTC.

The genes are TRBV5-4 and TRBJ2-3; no clear D gene. Germline V gene sequence: CDR1 SGHNT, CDR2 YYREEE (reference sequence). The CDR3 is 14 residues long. Deletions cut 3 bases from V and 5 bases from J, with 13 bases between. Here the CDR3 reads CASSSFLLGDTQYF. CDR3 DNA: TGTGCCAGCAGCTCATTTCTTCTGGGAGATACGCAGTATTTT.

This clone was observed a single time. V and J are TRBV27 and TRBJ2-5; 9 positions match TRBD2. Germline V CDR1 and CDR2: MNHEY, SMNVEV (reference sequence). Trimming cost V 2 bases and J 5 bases; bases outside gene matches: 6. There are 15 residues in the CDR3. The CDR3 DNA reads TGTGCCAGCAGTTTAGCGGGAGGGCCTTGGGAGACCCAGTACTTC. Translation gives CASSLAGGPWETQYF.

The genes are TRBV12-5 and TRBJ1-2, with TRBD1 as a possible D gene (5 bases). V was pared by 6 bases and J by 5 bases, with 10 bases between. Looked up from germline, CDR1 is LGHNT and CDR2 is FRNRAP. The CDR3 sequence is 12 residues long. The CDR3 spells CASGKGIYGYTF. The CDR3 nucleotides read TGTGCTAGTGGGAAGGGGATATATGGCTACACCTTC.

The chain joins TRBV25-1 to TRBJ2-5, with D unclear. V was cut by 3 bases and J by 9 bases, with 11 bases left in between. Germline assignment: CDR1 MGHDK and CDR2 SYGVNS. The length of the CDR3 is 12 residues. The CDR3 spells CASSEVRSPQYF. CDR3 sequence (DNA): TGTGCCAGCAGTGAGGTCCGTTCGCCCCAGTACTTC.